This T cell receptor (beta chain) appears in the sequencing data of a study of molecular identifiers for immune sequencing clone quantification. The overall study: Four of five splits of RNA from 20,000 or 100,000 naive CD8 cells were sequenced in replicates.

MiXCR, run by TCRdb on the PCR reads, gives a single entry per CDR3 protein. The data show roughly 320,000 distinct CDR3 sequences, roughly 23% seen once. Concerning this clonotype itself: Being one base from a much bigger clone, this may be a read error.

Trimming removed 6 bases at V and 9 bases at J, with 14 bases between. Germline V gives CDR1 SQVTM, CDR2 ANQGSEA. The CDR3 runs 11 residues. V and J are TRBV29-1 and TRBJ2-5; D possibly uses TRBD1 or TRBD2 (5 bases each). The sequenced sample consisted of naive CD8+ T cells from blood, with Jurkat cell RNA spiked in. Indicated subset: FACS-sorted CD8+CD4-CCR7+CD45RA+ naive T cells. The receptor was isolated from a human donor in good health. Some libraries in this study had Jurkat cell RNA spiked in. DNA of the CDR3: TGCAGCGTCCAGGGTACGGAGGCCCAGTACTTC. Translating it yields CSVQGTEAQYF.